This entry lists 20 T cell receptor beta chains sequenced from one sample in a study of vaccination effects on CD4 cells after COVID-19. Which antigens these TCRs recognize remains unknown. ViraFEST used viral peptide pools to expand antigen-specific CD4+ T cells before sequencing. CD4+ T cell isolation took place after more than eight days of culture. Either the mRNA-1273 or the BNT162b2 vaccine was given to participants as two doses. Assay: immunoSEQ multiplex PCR; the TCRdb copy retains only in-frame clones and omits some. The data show 70,000 to 95,000 clones, roughly 80% seen once. The sample was CD4+ T cells from PBMCs cultured with HCoV-OC43 spike peptides, taken after COVID-19 vaccination. The subset is: HCoV-OC43 spike overlapping peptide pool stimulation. The receptors stem from a human donor who received a COVID-19 vaccine.

This chain links TRBV5-1 with TRBJ1-4; 7 positions agree with TRBD1. J lost 4 bases, V lost 5 bases, and 5 bases had no gene match. The germline V gene encodes CDR1 SGHRS and CDR2 YFSETQ. The CDR3 covers 14 residues. The CDR3 region is CASRLGTVNEKLFF. The DNA of the CDR3 is TGCGCCAGCAGGCTCGGGACAGTTAATGAAAAACTGTTTTTT.

V is TRBV10-3 and J is TRBJ2-7; D call uncertain. Germline lookup yields CDR1 ENHRY and CDR2 SYGVKD. The V end lost 3 bases, the J end lost 3 bases, and 6 bases lay between the germline ends. This CDR3 comprises 12 residues. CDR3 coding DNA: TGTGCCATCAGTGACAAGGTCTACGAGCAGTACGTC. Translating it yields CAISDKVYEQYV.

The CDR3, as DNA: TGTGCCAGCAGTTACAAGTCCGGGACAGGAGATACTACCTACGAGCAGTACGTC. It codes for CASSYKSGTGDTTYEQYV. This chain links TRBV6-2 or TRBV6-3 with TRBJ2-7, with 8 bases aligning to TRBD1. With 2 bases clipped from V and 2 bases from J, the junction kept 14 bases outside the gene matches. This CDR3 comprises 18 residues. Germline lookup yields CDR1 MNHEY and CDR2 SVGEGT.

Note on this clone: One end of the junction fails to match germline, which may point to a read error. The chain employs TRBV4-2 and TRBJ2-3; D is uncertain. Looked up from germline, CDR1 is LGHNA and CDR2 is YNFKEQ. This CDR3 is built from 14 residues. The CDR3: CASSQDLHRLFLNF. The CDR3 DNA reads as TGTGCCAGCAGCCAAGATCTACACCGGTTGTTTTTAAATTTT.

V usage is TRBV7-8 and J usage is TRBJ2-5, with 10 nucleotides matching TRBD1. J gave up 4 bases and V 5 bases, and 10 bases lay outside the gene matches. The length of the CDR3 is 16 residues. Per germline, CDR1 SGHVS and CDR2 FQNEAQ. The CDR3 DNA sequence: TGTGCCAGCAGCCGGACAGGGGGTGATTGGGCAGAGACCCAGTACTTC. The encoded protein is CASSRTGGDWAETQYF.

V gene TRBV12-3 or TRBV12-4 combines with J gene TRBJ1-5; TRBD1 might be the D (6 bases). The ends were cut back, 6 bases at V and 5 bases at J, with 11 bases in the middle. The CDR3 loop spans 13 amino acids. The CDR3: CASSQTGYQPQHF. The CDR3 nucleotides are TGTGCCAGCAGCCAAACAGGGTATCAGCCCCAGCATTTT.

The rearrangement uses TRBV29-1 and TRBJ1-1; 7 bases align to TRBD1. The CDR3 totals 13 residues. Germline trimming cut 6 bases from V and 0 bases from J; bases unmatched to any gene: 4. CDR1 is SQVTM and CDR2 is ANQGSEA in the germline V gene. The CDR3 region has the DNA TGCAGCGTGGGACAGACGATGAACACTGAAGCTTTCTTT. This encodes CSVGQTMNTEAFF. Drawing the rest from reference TRBV29-1 and TRBJ1-1, the complete variable domain is SAVISQKPSRDICQRGTSLTIQCQVDSQVTMMFWYRQQPGQSLTLIATANQGSEATYESGFVIDKFPISRPNLTFSTLTVSNMSPEDSSIYLCSVGQTMNTEAFFGQGTRLTVV.

This sequence joins TRBV24-1 and TRBJ2-1; no clear D gene. CDR3 length: 13 amino acids. Germline lookup yields CDR1 KGHDR and CDR2 SFDVKD. V was clipped by 8 bases and J by 4 bases, with 11 bases between them. The CDR3 spells CATMSQSYNEQFF. CDR3 in DNA: TGTGCCACCATGTCACAGTCATACAATGAGCAGTTCTTC.

V usage is TRBV4-1 and J usage is TRBJ1-5, with 7 bases aligning to TRBD1. The V gene end was trimmed by 7 bases and the J gene end by 3 bases; junction bases not matched to a gene: 12. The CDR3 contains 16 residues. Germline-derived CDR1 and CDR2 are MGHRA and YSYEKL. CDR3 in amino acids: CASTPGGAGVNQPQHF. The CDR3 nucleotides read TGCGCCAGCACCCCAGGGGGGGCGGGGGTCAATCAGCCCCAGCATTTT.

The J gene is TRBJ2-5, the V gene TRBV5-1; 12 nucleotides line up with TRBD2. J was trimmed by 1 base and V by 4 bases; bases with no gene match: 5. Germline CDR1 reads SGHRS; CDR2 reads YFSETQ. The CDR3 loop spans 16 amino acids. CDR3 protein: CASSRGLAGSQETQYF. The DNA of the CDR3 is TGCGCCAGCAGCAGGGGACTAGCGGGCTCCCAAGAGACCCAGTACTTC.

The chain couples TRBV6-5 to TRBJ1-2; D call uncertain. Germline CDR1 MNHEY, CDR2 SVGAGI. The V end lost 4 bases, the J end lost 4 bases, and 7 bases lay between the germline ends. The length of the CDR3 is 12 residues. CDR3 in DNA: TGTGCCAGCAGTTCGGACGGCTATGGCTACACCTTC. It is translated as CASSSDGYGYTF.

The chain couples TRBV28 to TRBJ1-2; D unclear. V was pared by 2 bases and J by 7 bases, with 14 bases between. CDR1 and CDR2 from the germline V gene are MDHEN and SYDVKM. The CDR3 contains 14 residues. The CDR3 coding sequence is TGTGCCAGCAGTTTAACCCCCCTTCCGGCTGGCTACACCTTC. It specifies CASSLTPLPAGYTF.

The chain employs TRBV30 and TRBJ1-1, with D perhaps matching TRBD1 (5 bases). Germline V lookup: CDR1 GTSNPN, CDR2 SVGIG (reference sequence). The CDR3 has 13 residues. The germline V and J ends were trimmed by 8 bases and 0 bases, with 13 bases remaining between them. CDR3 bases: TGTGCCGGGACCCAGGGCCTGAACACTGAAGCTTTCTTT. Protein product: CAGTQGLNTEAFF. The variable domain in full, with the rest retrieved from reference TRBV30 and TRBJ1-1, is SQTIHQWPATLVQPVGSPLSLECTVEGTSNPNLYWYRQAAGRGLQLLFYSVGIGQISSEVPQNLSASRPQDRQFILSSKKLLLSDSGFYLCAGTQGLNTEAFFGQGTRLTVV.

This clone was seen a handful of times. V usage is TRBV2 and J usage is TRBJ1-2; D is unresolved. Trimming left V 5 bases short and J 2 bases short, with 9 bases between. Germline V gives CDR1 SNHLY, CDR2 FYNNEI. The CDR3 runs to 13 residues. CDR3 region: CASSPDWNYGYTF. CDR3 nucleotides: TGTGCCAGCAGTCCTGACTGGAACTATGGCTACACCTTC.

The chain has TRBV18 and TRBJ2-3; a weak D match, TRBD1 (6 bases). Germline assignment: CDR1 KGHSH and CDR2 LQKENI. The CDR3 length is 15 residues. V was pared by 3 bases and J by 3 bases, with 13 bases between. In DNA form, the CDR3 reads TGTGCCAGCTCACCGGACAGCATCTCTACAGATACGCAGTATTTT. Amino acids: CASSPDSISTDTQYF.

The chain uses TRBV6-2 or TRBV6-3 and TRBJ1-2; 10 bases are a match to TRBD1. Germline loops: CDR1 MNHEY, CDR2 SVGEGT. V lost 5 bases and J lost 4; bases outside the gene matches: 7. This CDR3 is built from 15 residues. CDR3 DNA: TGTGCCAGCAGTGCGGGGACAGGGGCTGTCTATGGCTACACCTTC. Translation: CASSAGTGAVYGYTF.

The V and J genes are TRBV6-6 and TRBJ1-5, with D hard to call. CDR1 and CDR2 (germline): MNHNY, SVGAGI (reference sequence). The V end lost 7 bases, the J end lost 4 bases, and 14 bases lay between the germline ends. This CDR3 is 14 amino acids long. CDR3 coding DNA: TGTGCCAGCACCTCGGGTCGTTCGAATCAGCCCCAGCATTTT. Protein sequence: CASTSGRSNQPQHF.

This clone was recorded once. V is TRBV6-6 and J is TRBJ1-5; a weak D match, TRBD1 (6 bases). The CDR3 consists of 14 residues. Germline V gene lookup returns CDR1 MNHNY and CDR2 SVGAGI (reference sequence). V was trimmed by 6 bases and J by 3 bases, leaving 12 bases between them. In DNA form, the CDR3 reads TGTGCCAGCAGCCAAACAGGGTTCAATCAGCCCCAGCATTTT. Translating it yields CASSQTGFNQPQHF.

The chain has TRBV7-9 and TRBJ1-2, with D perhaps matching TRBD1 (5 bases). The CDR3 is made up of 13 amino acids. The V and J ends lost 3 bases and 4 bases respectively, with 9 bases between them. CDR1 and CDR2 from the germline V gene are SEHNR and FQNEAQ (reference sequence). The CDR3 loop reads CASSLGGVYGYTF. CDR3 in DNA: TGTGCCAGCAGCTTGGGGGGAGTCTATGGCTACACCTTC.

The gene calls are TRBV25-1 and TRBJ2-1; TRBD1 matches 9 bases. This CDR3 is 16 amino acids long. Germline values: CDR1 MGHDK, CDR2 SYGVNS. J lost 7 bases, V lost 6 bases, and 13 bases had no gene match. The CDR3 nucleotides are TGTGCCAGCAGCGATACCGGGACAGGGTTCGGGAATGAGCAGTTCTTC. Its translation is CASSDTGTGFGNEQFF. Combining the CDR3 with reference TRBV25-1 and TRBJ2-1 gives the whole variable domain EADIYQTPRYLVIGTGKKITLECSQTMGHDKMYWYQQDPGMELHLIHYSYGVNSTEKGDLSSESTVSRIRTEHFPLTLESARPSHTSQYLCASSDTGTGFGNEQFFGPGTRLTVL.